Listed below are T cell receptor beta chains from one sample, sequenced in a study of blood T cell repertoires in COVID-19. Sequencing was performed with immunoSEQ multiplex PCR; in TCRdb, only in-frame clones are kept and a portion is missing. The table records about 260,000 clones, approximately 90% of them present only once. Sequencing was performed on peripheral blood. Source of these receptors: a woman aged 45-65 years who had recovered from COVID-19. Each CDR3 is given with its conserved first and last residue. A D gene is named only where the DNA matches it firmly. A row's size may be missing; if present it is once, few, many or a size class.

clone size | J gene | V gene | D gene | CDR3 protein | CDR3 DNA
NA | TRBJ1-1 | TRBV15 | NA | CATRATGNTEAFF | TGTGCCACCAGGGCGACAGGGAACACTGAAGCTTTCTTT
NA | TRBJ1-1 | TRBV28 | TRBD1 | CASSSPGQGGTEAFF | TGTGCCAGCAGCTCCCCGGGACAGGGAGGCACTGAAGCTTTCTTT
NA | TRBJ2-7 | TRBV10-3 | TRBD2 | CAISGTSGGAYEQYF | TGTGCCATCAGTGGGACTAGCGGGGGGGCCTACGAGCAGTACTTC
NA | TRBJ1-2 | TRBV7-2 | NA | CASSLESGAGNYGYTF | TGTGCCAGCAGCTTAGAATCCGGGGCGGGGAACTATGGCTACACCTTC
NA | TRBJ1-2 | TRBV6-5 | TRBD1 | CASSFDGTDYGYTF | TGTGCCAGCAGTTTCGACGGGACAGACTATGGCTACACCTTC
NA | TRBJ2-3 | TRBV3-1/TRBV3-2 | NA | CASSQGSSRTDTQYF | TGTGCCAGCAGCCAAGGTAGTAGCCGCACAGATACGCAGTATTTT
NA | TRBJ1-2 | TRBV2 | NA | CASSEEGVGYTF | TGTGCCAGCAGTGAAGAGGGGGTTGGCTACACCTTC
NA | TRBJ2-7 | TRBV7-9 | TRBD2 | CASSLSGDEQYF | TGTGCCAGCAGCTTAAGCGGGGACGAGCAGTACTTC
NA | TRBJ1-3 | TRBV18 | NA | CASSPNGRNTIYF | TGTGCCAGCTCACCAAACGGGAGAAACACCATATATTTT
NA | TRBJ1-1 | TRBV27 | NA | CASSLVEDTEAFF | TGTGCCAGCAGTTTAGTGGAGGACACTGAAGCTTTCTTT
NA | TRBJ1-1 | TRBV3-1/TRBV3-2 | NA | CASSQEYDRWNTEAFF | TGTGCCAGCAGCCAAGAATACGACAGGTGGAACACTGAAGCTTTCTTT
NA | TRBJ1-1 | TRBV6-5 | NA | CASSYERARDTEAFF | TGTGCCAGCAGTTACGAGAGGGCAAGGGACACTGAAGCTTTCTTT
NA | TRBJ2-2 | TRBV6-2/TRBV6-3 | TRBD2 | CASSPRKRGGPGELFF | TGTGCCAGCAGTCCCAGGAAGCGGGGGGGCCCCGGGGAGCTGTTTTTT
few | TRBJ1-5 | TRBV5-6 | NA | CASSWELEDYQPQHF | TGTGCCAGCAGCTGGGAACTAGAAGACTATCAGCCCCAGCATTTT
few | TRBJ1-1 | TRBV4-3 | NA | CASSQELLASTRNTEAFF | TGCGCCAGCAGCCAAGAGTTACTGGCTTCTACTAGGAACACTGAAGCTTTCTTT
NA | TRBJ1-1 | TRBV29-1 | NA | CSVANQGIGEAFF | TGCAGCGTTGCCAATCAGGGAATTGGTGAAGCTTTCTTT
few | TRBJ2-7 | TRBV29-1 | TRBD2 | CSVVALSGAFFYEQYF | TGCAGCGTTGTCGCCTTGAGCGGGGCTTTTTTCTACGAGCAGTACTTC
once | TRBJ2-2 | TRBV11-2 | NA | CASSHSGELFF | TGTGCCAGCAGCCACTCCGGGGAGCTGTTTTTT
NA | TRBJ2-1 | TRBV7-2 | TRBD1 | CASSKDRGYNEQFF | TGTGCCAGCAGCAAGGACAGGGGCTACAATGAGCAGTTCTTC
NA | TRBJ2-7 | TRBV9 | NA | CASSPDPGLSYEQYF | TGTGCCAGCAGCCCGGACCCGGGACTCTCCTACGAGCAGTACTTC
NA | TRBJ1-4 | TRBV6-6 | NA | CASRDPGDEKLFF | TGTGCCAGCCGAGATCCAGGGGATGAAAAACTGTTTTTT
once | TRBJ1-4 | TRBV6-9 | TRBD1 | CASSYYRDRGIVTNEKLFF | TGTGCCAGCAGTTATTATAGGGACAGGGGAATTGTGACTAATGAAAAACTGTTTTTT
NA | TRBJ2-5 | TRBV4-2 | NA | CASSQEAGFAQETQYF | TGTGCCAGCAGCCAAGAGGCGGGTTTCGCACAAGAGACCCAGTACTTC
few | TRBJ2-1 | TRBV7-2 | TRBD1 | CASSLGGQGAWNEQFF | TGTGCCAGCAGCTTAGGAGGACAGGGGGCTTGGAATGAGCAGTTCTTC
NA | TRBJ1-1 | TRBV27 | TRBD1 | CASSLRGQGALVRTEAFF | TGTGCCAGCAGTTTAAGAGGACAGGGGGCTTTGGTTAGGACTGAAGCTTTCTTT
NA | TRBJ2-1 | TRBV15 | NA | CATSRGWGLSYNEQFF | TGTGCCACCAGCAGAGGATGGGGGCTTTCCTACAATGAGCAGTTCTTC
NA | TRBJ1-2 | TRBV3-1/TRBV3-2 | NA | CASSPWGGVNPNYGYTF | TGTGCCAGCAGCCCGTGGGGCGGGGTTAACCCTAACTATGGCTACACCTTC
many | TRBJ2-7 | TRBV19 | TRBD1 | CASSMDRERLEQYF | TGTGCCAGTAGTATGGACAGGGAGAGACTCGAGCAGTACTTC
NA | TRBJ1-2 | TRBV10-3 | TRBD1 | CAIRGTETYGYTF | TGTGCCATCAGGGGGACAGAGACCTATGGCTACACCTTC
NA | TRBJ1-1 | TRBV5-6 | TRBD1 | CASSFVAGTGLDTEAFF | TGTGCCAGCAGCTTTGTCGCGGGGACAGGGTTGGACACTGAAGCTTTCTTT
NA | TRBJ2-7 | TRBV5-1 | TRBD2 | CASSLGGTSFAYEQYF | TGCGCCAGCAGCTTGGGTGGGACTAGCTTCGCCTACGAGCAGTACTTC
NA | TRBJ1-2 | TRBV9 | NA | CASSVGGTRSPGYTF | TGTGCCAGCAGCGTAGGCGGAACGAGGTCCCCTGGCTACACCTTC
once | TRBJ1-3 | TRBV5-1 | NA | CASGPDTNSGNTIYF | TGCGCCAGCGGCCCGGACACCAACTCTGGAAACACCATATATTTT
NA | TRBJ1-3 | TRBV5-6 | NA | CASSTRRGSGNTIYF | TGTGCCAGCAGCACCCGTCGGGGCTCTGGAAACACCATATATTTT
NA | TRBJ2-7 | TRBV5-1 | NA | CASSLTDSYEQYF | TGCGCCAGCAGCTTGACAGACTCCTACGAGCAGTACTTC
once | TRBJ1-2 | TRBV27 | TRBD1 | CASSPERTGFGYTF | TGTGCCAGCAGTCCGGAACGGACAGGGTTCGGCTACACCTTC
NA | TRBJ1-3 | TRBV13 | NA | CASSLGLEGGNTIYF | TGTGCCAGCAGCTTAGGCTTGGAGGGTGGAAACACCATATATTTT
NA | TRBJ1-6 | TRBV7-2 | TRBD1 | CASSLTGGDNSPLHF | TGTGCCAGCAGCTTAACAGGGGGGGATAATTCACCCCTCCACTTT
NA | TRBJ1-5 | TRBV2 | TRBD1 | CASSYGQGGHQPQHF | TGTGCCAGCAGTTATGGACAGGGCGGGCATCAGCCCCAGCATTTT
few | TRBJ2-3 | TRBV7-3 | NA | CASSLGTPTDTQYF | TGTGCCAGCAGTCTCGGGACACCCACAGATACGCAGTATTTT
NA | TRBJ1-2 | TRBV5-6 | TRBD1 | CASSLGDRGFIYGYTF | TGTGCCAGCAGCTTGGGGGACAGGGGTTTTATTTATGGCTACACCTTC
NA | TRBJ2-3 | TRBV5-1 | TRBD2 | CASSLLAGGLGTDTQYF | TGCGCCAGCAGCTTACTAGCGGGAGGGTTGGGCACAGATACGCAGTATTTT
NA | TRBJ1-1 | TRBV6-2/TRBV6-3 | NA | CASSYGPVNTEAFF | TGTGCCAGCAGTTACGGTCCGGTGAACACTGAAGCTTTCTTT